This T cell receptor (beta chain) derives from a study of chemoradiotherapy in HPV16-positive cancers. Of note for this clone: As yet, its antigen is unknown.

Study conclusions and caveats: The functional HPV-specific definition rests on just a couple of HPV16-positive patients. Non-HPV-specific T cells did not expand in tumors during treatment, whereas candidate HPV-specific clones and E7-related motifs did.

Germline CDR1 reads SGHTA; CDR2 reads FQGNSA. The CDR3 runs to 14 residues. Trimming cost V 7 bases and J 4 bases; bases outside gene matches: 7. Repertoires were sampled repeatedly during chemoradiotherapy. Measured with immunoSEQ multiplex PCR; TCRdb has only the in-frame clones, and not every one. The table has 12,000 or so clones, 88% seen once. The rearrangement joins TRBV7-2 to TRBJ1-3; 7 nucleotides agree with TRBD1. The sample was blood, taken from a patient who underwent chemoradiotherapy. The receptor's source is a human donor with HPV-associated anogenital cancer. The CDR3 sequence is CASTATGRGNTIYF. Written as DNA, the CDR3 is TGTGCCAGCACCGCGACAGGGAGGGGAAACACCATATATTTT. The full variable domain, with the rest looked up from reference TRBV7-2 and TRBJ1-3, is GAGVSQSPSNKVTEKGKDVELRCDPISGHTALYWYRQSLGQGLEFLIYFQGNSAPDKSGLPSDRFSAERTGGSVSTLTIQRTQQEDSAVYLCASTATGRGNTIYFGEGSWLTVV.